Given below is one TCR beta chain in context. Antigen: not known. The CDR3 contains 17 residues. CDR1 and CDR2 from the germline V gene are PRHDT and FYEKMQ (reference sequence). The junction had 7 bases not matched to a gene; V was cut back by 1 base and J by 1 base. Next came a second PCR, run for about 7 to 12 cycles, which used a sample-barcoded 5' primer along with a J-beta primer mix. Each cDNA molecule, via a template-switch adaptor with 12 random nucleotides, was tagged. From the 5' RACE reads, TCRdb called clonotypes with MiXCR, one entry per CDR3 protein. The sample contains around 1.5 million distinct CDR3 sequences, around 55% of which appear only once. The data are from a study of blood T cells in healthy people across ages. Study background: There was about one barcoded beta molecule captured by template switching per two T cells.

General study results and limits: Considered underestimates were the diversity estimates obtained from one million T cells.

Whenever a sample was processed, at least 6 million PBMCs were isolated. The sequenced sample was blood. The chain carries TRBV13 and TRBJ1-1; 9 bases align to TRBD1. This clonotype originated in a man between 18 and 29 years old in good health. The CDR3 sequence: CASSLEVRTGENTEAFF. CDR3 sequence (DNA): TGTGCCAGCAGCTTAGAGGTAAGGACAGGGGAGAACACTGAAGCTTTCTTT.